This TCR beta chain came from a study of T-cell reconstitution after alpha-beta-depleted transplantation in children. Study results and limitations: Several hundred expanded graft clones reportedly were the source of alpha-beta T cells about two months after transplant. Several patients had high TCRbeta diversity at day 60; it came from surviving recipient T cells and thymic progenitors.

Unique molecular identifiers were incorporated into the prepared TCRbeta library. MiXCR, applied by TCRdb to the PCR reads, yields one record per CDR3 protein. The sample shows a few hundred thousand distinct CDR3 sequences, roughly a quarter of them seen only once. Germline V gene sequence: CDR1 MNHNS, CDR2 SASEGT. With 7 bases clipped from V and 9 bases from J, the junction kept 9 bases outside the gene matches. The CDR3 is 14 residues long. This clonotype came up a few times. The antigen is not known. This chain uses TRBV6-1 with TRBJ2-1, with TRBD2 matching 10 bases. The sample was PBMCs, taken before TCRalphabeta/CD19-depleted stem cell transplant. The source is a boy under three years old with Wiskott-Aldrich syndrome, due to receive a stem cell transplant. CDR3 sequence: CASTGLAGEGEQFF. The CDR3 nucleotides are TGTGCCAGCACCGGGCTAGCGGGAGAAGGTGAGCAGTTCTTC.